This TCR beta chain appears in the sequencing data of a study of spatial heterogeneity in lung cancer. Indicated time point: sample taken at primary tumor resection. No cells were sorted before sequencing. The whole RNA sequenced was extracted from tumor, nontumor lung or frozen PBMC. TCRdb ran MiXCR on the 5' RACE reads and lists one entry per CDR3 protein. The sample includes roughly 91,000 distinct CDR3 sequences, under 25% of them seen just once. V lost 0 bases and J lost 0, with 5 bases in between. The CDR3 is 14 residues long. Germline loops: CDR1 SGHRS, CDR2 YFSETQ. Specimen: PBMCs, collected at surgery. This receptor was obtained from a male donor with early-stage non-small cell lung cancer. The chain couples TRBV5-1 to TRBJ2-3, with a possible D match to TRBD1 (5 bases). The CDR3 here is CASSLGQSTDTQYF. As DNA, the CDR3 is TGCGCCAGCAGCTTGGGACAGAGCACAGATACGCAGTATTTT.